This T cell receptor beta chain is drawn from a study of early T cells in non-severe SARS-CoV-2 infection. About the study: From unsorted whole blood, bulk RNA was sequenced, and the chains remained unpaired.

Unique molecular identifiers were attached to individual cDNA molecules. TCRdb processed the 5' RACE reads anew with MiXCR; each CDR3 protein has one entry. The sample includes approximately 69,000 distinct CDR3 sequences, approximately 10% of them seen just once. There are 11 residues in the CDR3. V was trimmed by 4 bases and J by 5 bases, leaving 8 bases between them. Per germline, CDR1 SQVTM and CDR2 ANQGSEA. This TCR was recovered from an adult who was a healthcare worker with PCR-confirmed SARS-CoV-2 infection or an uninfected control (not recorded which). The chain has TRBV29-1 and TRBJ2-5; the D is unclear. Sequenced material: whole blood, taken at baseline. For the CDR3, the DNA is TGCAGCGTTGCGGTGTCGGAGACCCAGTACTTC. Protein product: CSVAVSETQYF.